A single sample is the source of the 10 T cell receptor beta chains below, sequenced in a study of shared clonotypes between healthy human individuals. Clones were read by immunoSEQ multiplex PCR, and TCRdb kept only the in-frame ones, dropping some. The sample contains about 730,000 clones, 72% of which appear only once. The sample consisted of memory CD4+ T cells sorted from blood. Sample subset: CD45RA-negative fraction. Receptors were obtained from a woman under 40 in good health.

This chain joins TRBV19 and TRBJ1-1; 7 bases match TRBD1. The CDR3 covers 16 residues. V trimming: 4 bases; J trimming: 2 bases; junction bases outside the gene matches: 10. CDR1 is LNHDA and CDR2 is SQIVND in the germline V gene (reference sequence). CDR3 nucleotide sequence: TGTGCCAGTAGTACGAATGCCGGGACAGAAAACACTGAAGCTTTCTTT. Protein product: CASSTNAGTENTEAFF.

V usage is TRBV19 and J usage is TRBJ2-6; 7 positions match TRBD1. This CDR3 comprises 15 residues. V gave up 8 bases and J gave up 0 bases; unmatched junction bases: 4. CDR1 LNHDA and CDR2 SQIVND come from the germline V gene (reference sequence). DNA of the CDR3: TGTGCCAGTGACAGGGCCTACTCTGGGGCCAACGTCCTGACTTTC. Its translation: CASDRAYSGANVLTF.

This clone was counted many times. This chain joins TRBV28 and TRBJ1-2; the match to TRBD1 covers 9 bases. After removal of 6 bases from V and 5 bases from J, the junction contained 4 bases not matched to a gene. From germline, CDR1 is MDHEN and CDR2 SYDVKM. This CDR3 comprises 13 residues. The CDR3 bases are TGTGCCAGCAGGTTGACAGGGGGTTATGGCTACACCTTC. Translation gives CASRLTGGYGYTF.

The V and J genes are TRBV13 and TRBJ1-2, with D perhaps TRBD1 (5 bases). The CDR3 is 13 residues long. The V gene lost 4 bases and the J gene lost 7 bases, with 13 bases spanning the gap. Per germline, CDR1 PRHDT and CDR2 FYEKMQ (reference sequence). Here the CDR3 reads CASSSAGKGGYTF. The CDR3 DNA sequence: TGTGCCAGCAGCTCGGCAGGGAAGGGTGGCTACACCTTC. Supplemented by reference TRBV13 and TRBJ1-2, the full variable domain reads AAGVIQSPRHLIKEKRETATLKCYPIPRHDTVYWYQQGPGQDPQFLISFYEKMQSDKGSIPDRFSAQQFSDYHSELNMSSLELGDSALYFCASSSAGKGGYTFGSGTRLTVV.

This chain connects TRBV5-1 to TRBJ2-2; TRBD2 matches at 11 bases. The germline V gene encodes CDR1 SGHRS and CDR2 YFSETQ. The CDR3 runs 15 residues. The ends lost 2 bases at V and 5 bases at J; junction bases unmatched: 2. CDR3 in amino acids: CASSLLAGVTGELFF. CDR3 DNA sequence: TGCGCCAGCAGCTTACTAGCGGGAGTTACCGGGGAGCTGTTTTTT.

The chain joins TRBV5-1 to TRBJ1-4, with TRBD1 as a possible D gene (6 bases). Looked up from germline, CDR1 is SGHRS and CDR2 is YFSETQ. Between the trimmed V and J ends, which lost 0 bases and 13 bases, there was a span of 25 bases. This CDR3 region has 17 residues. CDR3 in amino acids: CASSLEPPDRTVGGLFF. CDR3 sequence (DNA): TGCGCCAGCAGCTTGGAGCCCCCTGACAGGACGGTTGGGGGACTGTTTTTT.

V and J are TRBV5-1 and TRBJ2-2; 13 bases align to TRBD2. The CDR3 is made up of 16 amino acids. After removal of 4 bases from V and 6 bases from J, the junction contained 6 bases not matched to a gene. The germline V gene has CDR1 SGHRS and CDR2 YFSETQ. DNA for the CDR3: TGCGCCAGCAGCCCGGGACTAGCGGGACTCTCCGGGGAGCTGTTTTTT. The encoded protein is CASSPGLAGLSGELFF.

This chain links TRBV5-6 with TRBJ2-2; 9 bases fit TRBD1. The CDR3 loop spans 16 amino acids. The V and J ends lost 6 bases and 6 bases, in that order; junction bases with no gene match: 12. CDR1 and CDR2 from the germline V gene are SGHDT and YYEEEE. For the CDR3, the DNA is TGTGCCAGCACCTGGGGCGGGACAGGGCTTGCCGGGGAGCTGTTTTTT. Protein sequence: CASTWGGTGLAGELFF.

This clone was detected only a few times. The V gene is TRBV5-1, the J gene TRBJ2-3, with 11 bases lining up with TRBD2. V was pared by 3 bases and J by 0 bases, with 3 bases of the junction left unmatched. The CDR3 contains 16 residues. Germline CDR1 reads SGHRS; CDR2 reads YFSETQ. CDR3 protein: CASSYSGRASTDTQYF. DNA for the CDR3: TGCGCCAGCAGCTATAGCGGGAGGGCAAGCACAGATACGCAGTATTTT.

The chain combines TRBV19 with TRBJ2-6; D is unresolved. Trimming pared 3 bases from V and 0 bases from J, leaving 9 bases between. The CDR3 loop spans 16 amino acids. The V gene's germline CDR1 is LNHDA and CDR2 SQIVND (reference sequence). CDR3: CASSILDNSGANVLTF. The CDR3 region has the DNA TGTGCCAGTAGTATTTTAGACAACTCTGGGGCCAACGTCCTGACTTTC. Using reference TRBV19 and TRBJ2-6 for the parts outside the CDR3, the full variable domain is DGGITQSPKYLFRKEGQNVTLSCEQNLNHDAMYWYRQDPGQGLRLIYYSQIVNDFQKGDIAEGYSVSREKKESFPLTVTSAQKNPTAFYLCASSILDNSGANVLTFGAGSRLTVL.